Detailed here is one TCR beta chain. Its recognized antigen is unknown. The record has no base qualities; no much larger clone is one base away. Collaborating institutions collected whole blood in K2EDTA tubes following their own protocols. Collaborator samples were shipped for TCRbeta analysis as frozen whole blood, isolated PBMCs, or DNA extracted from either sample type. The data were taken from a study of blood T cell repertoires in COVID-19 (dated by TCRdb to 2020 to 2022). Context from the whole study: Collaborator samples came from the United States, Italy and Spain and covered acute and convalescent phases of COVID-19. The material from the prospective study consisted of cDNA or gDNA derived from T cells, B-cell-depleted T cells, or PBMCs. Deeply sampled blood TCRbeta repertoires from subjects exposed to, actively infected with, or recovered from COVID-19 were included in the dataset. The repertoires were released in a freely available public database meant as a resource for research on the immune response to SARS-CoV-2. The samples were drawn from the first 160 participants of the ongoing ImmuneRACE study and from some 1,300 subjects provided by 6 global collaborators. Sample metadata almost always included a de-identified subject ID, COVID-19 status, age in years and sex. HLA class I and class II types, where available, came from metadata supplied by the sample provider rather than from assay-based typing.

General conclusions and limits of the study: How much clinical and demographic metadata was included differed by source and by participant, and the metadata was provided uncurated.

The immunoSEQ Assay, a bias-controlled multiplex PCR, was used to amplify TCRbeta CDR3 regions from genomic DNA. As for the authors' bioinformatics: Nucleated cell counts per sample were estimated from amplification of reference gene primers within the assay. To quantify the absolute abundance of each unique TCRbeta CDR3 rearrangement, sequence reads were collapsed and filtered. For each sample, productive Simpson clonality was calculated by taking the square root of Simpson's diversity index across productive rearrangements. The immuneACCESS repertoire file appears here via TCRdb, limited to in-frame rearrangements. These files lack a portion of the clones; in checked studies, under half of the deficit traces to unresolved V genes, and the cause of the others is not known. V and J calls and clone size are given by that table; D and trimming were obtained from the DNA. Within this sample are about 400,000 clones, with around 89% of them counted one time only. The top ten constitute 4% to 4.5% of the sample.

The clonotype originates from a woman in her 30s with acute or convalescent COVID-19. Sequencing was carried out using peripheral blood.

The bases read TGTGCCAGCAGTGGGACAGACAGGGGTTACTATGGCTACACCTTC. Its protein reads: CASSGTDRGYYGYTF. In this chain, TRBV25-1 is recombined with TRBJ1-2; 8 of the junction bases match TRBD1. From the cysteine up to the phenylalanine, the CDR3 has a length of 15 residues. Just the 45-base CDR3 DNA is kept, in frame starting at base 1. According to the germline V gene, CDR1 reads MGHDK and CDR2 reads SYGVNS. Trimmed from V: 4 bases; trimmed from J: 3 bases; junction bases lacking a gene match: 7.